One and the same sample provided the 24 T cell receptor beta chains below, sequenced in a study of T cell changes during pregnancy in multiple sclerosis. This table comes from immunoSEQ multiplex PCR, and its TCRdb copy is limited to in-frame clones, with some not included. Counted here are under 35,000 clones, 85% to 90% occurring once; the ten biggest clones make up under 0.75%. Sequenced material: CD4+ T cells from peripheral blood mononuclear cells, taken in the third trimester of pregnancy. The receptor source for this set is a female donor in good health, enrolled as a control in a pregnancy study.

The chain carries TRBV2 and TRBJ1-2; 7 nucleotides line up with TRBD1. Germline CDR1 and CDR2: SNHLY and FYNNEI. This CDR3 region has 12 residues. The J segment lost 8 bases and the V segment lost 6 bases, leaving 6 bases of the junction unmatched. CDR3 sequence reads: CASSSGGWGYTF. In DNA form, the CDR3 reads TGTGCCAGCAGCTCAGGGGGTTGGGGCTACACCTTC.

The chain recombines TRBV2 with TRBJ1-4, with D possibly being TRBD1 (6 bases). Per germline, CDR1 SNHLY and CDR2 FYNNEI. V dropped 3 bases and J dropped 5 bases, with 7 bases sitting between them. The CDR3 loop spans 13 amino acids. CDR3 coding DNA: TGTGCCAGCAGTGATGGGACAAATGAAAAACTGTTTTTT. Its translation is CASSDGTNEKLFF.

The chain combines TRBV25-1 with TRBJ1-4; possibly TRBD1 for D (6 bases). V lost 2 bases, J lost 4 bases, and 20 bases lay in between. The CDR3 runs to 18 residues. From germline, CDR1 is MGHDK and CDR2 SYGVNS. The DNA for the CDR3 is TGTGCCAGCAGTGAAGGGGGAACAGGGAGTAGCCTTAATGAAAAACTGTTTTTT. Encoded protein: CASSEGGTGSSLNEKLFF.

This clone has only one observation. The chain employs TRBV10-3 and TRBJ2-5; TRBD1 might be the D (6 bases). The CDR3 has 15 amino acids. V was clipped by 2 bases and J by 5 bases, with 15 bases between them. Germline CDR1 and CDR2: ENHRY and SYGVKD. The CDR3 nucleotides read TGTGCCATCAGTGAGCGGCAGGGGTTGGGGGAGACCCAGTACTTC. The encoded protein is CAISERQGLGETQYF.

CDR3 region: CASSEAPQPQHF. The CDR3 DNA reads TGTGCCAGCAGTGAAGCCCCGCAGCCCCAGCATTTT. The chain joins TRBV2 to TRBJ1-5; D is undetermined. The CDR3 runs 12 residues. CDR1 and CDR2 from the germline V gene are SNHLY and FYNNEI. Trimming cost V 0 bases and J 7 bases, with 4 bases left between them.

CDR3 loop: CSASTPEQYF. The DNA of the CDR3 is TGCAGTGCTAGTACTCCCGAGCAGTACTTC. The V call is TRBV20-1, the J call TRBJ2-7; D is unclear. The CDR3 is 10 amino acids. Trimming shortened V by 3 bases and J by 6 bases, and 6 bases separated the two germline ends. CDR1 DFQATT and CDR2 SNEGSKA come from the germline V gene (reference sequence).

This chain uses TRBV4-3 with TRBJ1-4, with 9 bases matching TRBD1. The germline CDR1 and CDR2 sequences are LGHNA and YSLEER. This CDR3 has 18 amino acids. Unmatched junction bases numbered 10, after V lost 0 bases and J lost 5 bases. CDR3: CASSQDMGGTGSNEKLFF. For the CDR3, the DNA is TGCGCCAGCAGCCAAGATATGGGAGGGACAGGGTCAAATGAAAAACTGTTTTTT.

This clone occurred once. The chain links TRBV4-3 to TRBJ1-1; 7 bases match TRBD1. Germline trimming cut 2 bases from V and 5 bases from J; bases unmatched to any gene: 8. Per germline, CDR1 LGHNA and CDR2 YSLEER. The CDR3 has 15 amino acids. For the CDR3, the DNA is TGCGCCAGCAGCCAAACGACAGGGACCGCGACTGAAGCTTTCTTT. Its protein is CASSQTTGTATEAFF.

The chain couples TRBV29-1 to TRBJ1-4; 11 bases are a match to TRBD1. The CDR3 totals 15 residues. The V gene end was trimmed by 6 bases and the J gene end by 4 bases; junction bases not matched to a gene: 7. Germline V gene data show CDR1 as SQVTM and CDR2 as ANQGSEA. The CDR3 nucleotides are TGCAGCGTGGCCGGGACAGGGGGTTATAATGAAAAACTGTTTTTT. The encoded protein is CSVAGTGGYNEKLFF.

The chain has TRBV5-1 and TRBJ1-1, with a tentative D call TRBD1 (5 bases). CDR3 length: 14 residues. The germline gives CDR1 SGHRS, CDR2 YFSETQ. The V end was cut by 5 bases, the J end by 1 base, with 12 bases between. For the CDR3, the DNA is TGCGCCAGCAGGCCGGGGGGATCGAACACTGAAGCTTTCTTT. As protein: CASRPGGSNTEAFF.

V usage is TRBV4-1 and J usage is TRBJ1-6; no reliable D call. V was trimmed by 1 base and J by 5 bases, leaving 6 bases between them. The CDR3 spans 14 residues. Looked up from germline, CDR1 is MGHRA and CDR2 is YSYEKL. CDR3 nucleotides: TGCGCCAGCAGCCAAGGCCAGAATAATTCACCCCTCCACTTT. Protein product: CASSQGQNNSPLHF.

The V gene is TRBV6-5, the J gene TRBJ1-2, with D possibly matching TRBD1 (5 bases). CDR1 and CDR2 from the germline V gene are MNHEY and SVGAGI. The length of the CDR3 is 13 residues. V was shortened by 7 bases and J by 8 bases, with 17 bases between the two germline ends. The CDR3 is CASTPREGRGYTF. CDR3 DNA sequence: TGTGCCAGCACCCCGAGGGAGGGGCGAGGCTACACCTTC.

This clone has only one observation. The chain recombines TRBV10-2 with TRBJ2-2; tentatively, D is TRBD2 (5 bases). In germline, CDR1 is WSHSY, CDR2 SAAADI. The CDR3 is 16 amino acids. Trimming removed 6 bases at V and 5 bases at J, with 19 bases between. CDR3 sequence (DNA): TGCGCCAGCAGAACCCCTAGCATCGTGGGGACCGGGGAGCTGTTTTTT. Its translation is CASRTPSIVGTGELFF.

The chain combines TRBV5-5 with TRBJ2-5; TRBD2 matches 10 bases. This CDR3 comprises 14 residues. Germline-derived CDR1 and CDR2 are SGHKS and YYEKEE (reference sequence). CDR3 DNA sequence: TGTGCTTCGGGAGCGGGAGGGCCCTCCGAGACCCAGTACTTC. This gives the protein CASGAGGPSETQYF.

This chain's CDR3 is CASSPPGRENTEAFF. The CDR3 nucleotides are TGTGCCAGCTCACCCCCCGGGCGGGAGAACACTGAAGCTTTCTTT. The chain carries TRBV18 and TRBJ1-1, with no clear D. Deletions cut 3 bases from V and 1 base from J, with 12 bases between. This CDR3 is 15 amino acids long. The V gene's germline CDR1 is KGHSH and CDR2 LQKENI.

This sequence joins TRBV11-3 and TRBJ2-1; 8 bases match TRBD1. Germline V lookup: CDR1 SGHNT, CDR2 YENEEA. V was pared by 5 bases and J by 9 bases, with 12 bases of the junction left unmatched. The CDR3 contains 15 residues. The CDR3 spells CASSPPRTGSGEQFF. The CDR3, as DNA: TGTGCCAGCAGCCCCCCAAGGACAGGGTCGGGTGAGCAGTTCTTC.

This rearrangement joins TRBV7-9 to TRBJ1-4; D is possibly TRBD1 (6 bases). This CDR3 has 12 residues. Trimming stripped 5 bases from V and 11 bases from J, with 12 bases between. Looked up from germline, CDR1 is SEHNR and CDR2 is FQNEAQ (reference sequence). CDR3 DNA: TGTGCCAGCAGCCCAGATCAGGGGAAACTGTTTTTT. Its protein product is CASSPDQGKLFF.

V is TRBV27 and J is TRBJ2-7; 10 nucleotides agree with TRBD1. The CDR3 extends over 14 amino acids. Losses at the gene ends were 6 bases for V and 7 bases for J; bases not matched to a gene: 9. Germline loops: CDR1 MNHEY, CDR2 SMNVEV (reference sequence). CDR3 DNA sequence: TGTGCCAGCAGCGAGGGACAGGGGTTCGGGGAGCAGTACTTC. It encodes CASSEGQGFGEQYF.

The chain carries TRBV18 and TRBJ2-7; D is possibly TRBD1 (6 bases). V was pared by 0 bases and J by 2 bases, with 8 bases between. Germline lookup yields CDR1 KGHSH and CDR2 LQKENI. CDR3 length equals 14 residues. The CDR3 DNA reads TGTGCCAGCTCACCACCCGGACAGCCCTACGAGCAGTACTTC. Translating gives CASSPPGQPYEQYF.

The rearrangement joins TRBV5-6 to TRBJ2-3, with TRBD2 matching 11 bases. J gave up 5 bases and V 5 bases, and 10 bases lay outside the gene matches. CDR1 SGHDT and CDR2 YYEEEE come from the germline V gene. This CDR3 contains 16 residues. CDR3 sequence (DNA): TGTGCCAGCAGGGACGGGACTAGCGGAGCAATAGATACGCAGTATTTT. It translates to CASRDGTSGAIDTQYF.

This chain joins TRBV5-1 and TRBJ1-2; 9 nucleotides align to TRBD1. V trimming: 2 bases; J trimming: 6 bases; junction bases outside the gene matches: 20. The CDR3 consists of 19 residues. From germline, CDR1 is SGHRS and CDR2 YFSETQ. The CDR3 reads CASSLGRGTGRVGVNGYTF. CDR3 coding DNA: TGCGCCAGCAGCTTAGGACGCGGGACAGGGCGTGTTGGGGTGAATGGCTACACCTTC.

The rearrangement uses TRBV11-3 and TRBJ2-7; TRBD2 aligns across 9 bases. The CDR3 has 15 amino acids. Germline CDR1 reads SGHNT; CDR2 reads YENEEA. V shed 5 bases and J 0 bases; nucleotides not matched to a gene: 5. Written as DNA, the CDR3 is TGTGCCAGCAGCCCGGGCGGGGGGGACTCCTACGAGCAGTACTTC. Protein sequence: CASSPGGGDSYEQYF.

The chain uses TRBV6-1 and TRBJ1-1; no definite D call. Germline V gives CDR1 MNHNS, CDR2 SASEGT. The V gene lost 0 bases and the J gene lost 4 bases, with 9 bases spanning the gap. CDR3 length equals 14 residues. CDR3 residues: CASSEAGHGTEAFF. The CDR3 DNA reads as TGTGCCAGCAGTGAAGCGGGCCACGGCACTGAAGCTTTCTTT.

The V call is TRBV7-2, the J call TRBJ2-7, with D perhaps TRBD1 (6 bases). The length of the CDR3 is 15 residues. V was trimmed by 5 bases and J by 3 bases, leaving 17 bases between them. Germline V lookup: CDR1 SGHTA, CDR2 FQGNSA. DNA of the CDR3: TGTGCCAGCAGCCCGAGCCAGGGGCGCGTCTACGAGCAGTACTTC. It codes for CASSPSQGRVYEQYF. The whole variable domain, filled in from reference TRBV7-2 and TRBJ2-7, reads GAGVSQSPSNKVTEKGKDVELRCDPISGHTALYWYRQSLGQGLEFLIYFQGNSAPDKSGLPSDRFSAERTGGSVSTLTIQRTQQEDSAVYLCASSPSQGRVYEQYFGPGTRLTVT.